This TCR beta chain was sequenced in a study of cytomegalovirus exposure and HLA in healthy donors. PCR involved 60 Vbeta and 13 Jbeta primers. Measured with immunoSEQ multiplex PCR; TCRdb has only the in-frame clones, and not every one. The table records 110,000 or so clones, under 85% of them present only once. The CDR3 extends over 16 amino acids. CDR1 is SGHRS, CDR2 YFSETQ, per germline. Trimming removed 5 bases at V and 1 base at J, with 19 bases between. This rearrangement joins TRBV5-1 to TRBJ2-7; D possibly corresponds to TRBD2 (6 bases). What was sequenced was PBMCs. This sequence was found in a woman aged 40-49 years in good health and CMV-seropositive. The CDR3 coding sequence is TGCGCCAGCAGGTCTTTCTTGTGGGGGGAATCCTACGAGCAGTACTTC. Encoded protein: CASRSFLWGESYEQYF. The full variable domain, in which reference TRBV5-1 and TRBJ2-7 provide the parts outside the CDR3, is KAGVTQTPRYLIKTRGQQVTLSCSPISGHRSVSWYQQTPGQGLQFLFEYFSETQRNKGNFPGRFSGRQFSNSRSEMNVSTLELGDSALYLCASRSFLWGESYEQYFGPGTRLTVT.